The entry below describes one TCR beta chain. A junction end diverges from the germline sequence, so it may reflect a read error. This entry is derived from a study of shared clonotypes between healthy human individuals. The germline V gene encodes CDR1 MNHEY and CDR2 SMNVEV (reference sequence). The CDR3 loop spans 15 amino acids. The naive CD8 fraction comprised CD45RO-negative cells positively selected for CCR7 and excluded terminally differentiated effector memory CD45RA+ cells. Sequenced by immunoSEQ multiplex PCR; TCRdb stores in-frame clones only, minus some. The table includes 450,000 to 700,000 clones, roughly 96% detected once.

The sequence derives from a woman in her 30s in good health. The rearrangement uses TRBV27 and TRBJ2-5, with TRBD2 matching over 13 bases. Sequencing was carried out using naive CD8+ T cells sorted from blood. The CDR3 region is CASPTSGRHQETRYF. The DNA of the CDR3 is TGTGCCAGCCCGACTAGCGGGAGGCACCAAGAGACCCGGTACTTC.